This TCR beta chain was recovered during a study of Ad26.COV2.S vaccination and SARS-CoV-2 variants. Points from the study as a whole: The authors reported substantial breadth in spike-specific CD8+ and CD4+ T cell responses after vaccination. Vaccinated and placebo-treated recipients had similar non-spike TCR breadth.

As regards this clone: Its antigen is not known.

Generated by immunoSEQ multiplex PCR, the TCRdb table keeps only in-frame clones and is missing some. The table shows 300,000 to 450,000 clones, with about 91% occurring only once. There are 16 residues in the CDR3. With 0 bases removed from V and 0 bases from J, the gap between germline ends came to 9 bases. Germline CDR1 and CDR2: LNHNV and YYDKDF (reference sequence). This chain joins TRBV15 and TRBJ1-5; D gene unclear. This receptor was taken from a human donor who had recovered from COVID-19. The material sequenced was peripheral blood, taken after recovery from COVID-19. The CDR3 loop reads CATSRDSPYSNQPQHF. CDR3 nucleotides: TGTGCCACCAGCAGAGACAGTCCCTATAGCAATCAGCCCCAGCATTTT. The full variable domain, rest sourced from reference TRBV15 and TRBJ1-5, is DAMVIQNPRYQVTQFGKPVTLSCSQTLNHNVMYWYQQKSSQAPKLLFHYYDKDFNNEADTPDNFQSRRPNTSFCFLDIRSPGLGDTAMYLCATSRDSPYSNQPQHFGDGTRLSIL.